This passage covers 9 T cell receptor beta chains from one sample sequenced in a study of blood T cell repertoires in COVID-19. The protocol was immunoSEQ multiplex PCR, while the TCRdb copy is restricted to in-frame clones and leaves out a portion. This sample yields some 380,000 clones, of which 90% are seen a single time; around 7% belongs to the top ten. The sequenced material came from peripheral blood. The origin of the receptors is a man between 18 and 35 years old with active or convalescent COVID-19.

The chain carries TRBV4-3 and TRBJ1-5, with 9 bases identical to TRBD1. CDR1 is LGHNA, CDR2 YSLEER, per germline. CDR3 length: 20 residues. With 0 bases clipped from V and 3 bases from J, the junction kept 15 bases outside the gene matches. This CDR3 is CASSQELGLDRGDFNQPQHF. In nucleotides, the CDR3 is TGCGCCAGCAGCCAAGAACTTGGTCTGGACAGGGGCGATTTCAATCAGCCCCAGCATTTT.

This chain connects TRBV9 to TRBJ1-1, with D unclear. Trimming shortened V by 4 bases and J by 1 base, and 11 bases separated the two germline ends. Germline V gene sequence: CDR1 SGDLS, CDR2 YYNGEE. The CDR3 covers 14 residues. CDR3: CASSQPPGNTEAFF. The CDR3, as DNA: TGTGCCAGCAGCCAGCCCCCGGGGAACACTGAAGCTTTCTTT.

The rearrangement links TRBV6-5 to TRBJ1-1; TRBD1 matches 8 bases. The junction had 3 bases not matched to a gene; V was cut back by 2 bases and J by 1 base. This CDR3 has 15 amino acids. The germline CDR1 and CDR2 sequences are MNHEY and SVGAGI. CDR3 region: CASSYGQGWNTEAFF. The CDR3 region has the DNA TGTGCCAGCAGTTACGGACAGGGATGGAACACTGAAGCTTTCTTT.

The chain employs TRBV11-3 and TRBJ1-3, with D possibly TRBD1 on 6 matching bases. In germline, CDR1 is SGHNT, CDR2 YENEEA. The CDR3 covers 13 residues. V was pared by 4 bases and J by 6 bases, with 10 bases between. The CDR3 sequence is CASSSTGANTIYF. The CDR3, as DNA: TGTGCCAGCAGCTCGACAGGAGCAAACACCATATATTTT.

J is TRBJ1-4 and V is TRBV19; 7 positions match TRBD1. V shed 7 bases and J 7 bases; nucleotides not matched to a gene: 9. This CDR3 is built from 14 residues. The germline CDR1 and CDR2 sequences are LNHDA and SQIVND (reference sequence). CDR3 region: CASTSGTVIEKLFF. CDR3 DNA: TGTGCCAGTACCTCCGGGACAGTTATTGAAAAACTGTTTTTT.

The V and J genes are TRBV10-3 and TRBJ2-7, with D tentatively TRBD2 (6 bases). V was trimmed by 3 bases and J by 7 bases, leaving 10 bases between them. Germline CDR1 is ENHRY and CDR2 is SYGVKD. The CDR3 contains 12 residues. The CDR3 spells CAISDGGLEQYF. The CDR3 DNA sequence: TGTGCCATCAGTGACGGGGGTCTGGAGCAGTACTTC.

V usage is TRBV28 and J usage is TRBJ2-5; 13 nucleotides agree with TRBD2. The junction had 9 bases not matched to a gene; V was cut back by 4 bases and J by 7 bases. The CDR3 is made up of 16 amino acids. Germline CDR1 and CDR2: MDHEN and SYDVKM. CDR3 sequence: CASSSQLAGGPGTQYF. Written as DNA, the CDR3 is TGTGCCAGCAGTTCCCAACTAGCGGGGGGGCCGGGGACCCAGTACTTC.

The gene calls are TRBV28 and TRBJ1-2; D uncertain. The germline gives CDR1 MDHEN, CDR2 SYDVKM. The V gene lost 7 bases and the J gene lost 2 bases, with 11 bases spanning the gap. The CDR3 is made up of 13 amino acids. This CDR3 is CASTNAMNYGYTF. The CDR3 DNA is TGTGCCAGCACGAACGCGATGAACTATGGCTACACCTTC.

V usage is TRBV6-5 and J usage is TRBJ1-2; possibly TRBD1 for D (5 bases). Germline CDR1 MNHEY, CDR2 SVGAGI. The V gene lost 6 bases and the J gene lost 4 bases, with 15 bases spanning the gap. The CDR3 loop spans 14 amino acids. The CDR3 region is CASRPGRFGYGYTF. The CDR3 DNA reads TGTGCCAGCAGGCCAGGGCGATTCGGCTATGGCTACACCTTC.